The present T cell receptor beta chain was sequenced within a study of CD4 T cells in relation to SARS-CoV-2 and coronaviruses. Study details: Controls used an HIV-1 Nef peptide pool or no peptide. The study's findings and limits: Crossreactive clones expanded significantly less to SARS-CoV-2 than monoreactive clones.

CD4+ T cells from unexposed donors were obtained before the COVID-19 pandemic (2011-2018). Isolation of CD4+ T cells took place after around 11 days in culture. Sequencing used immunoSEQ multiplex PCR; TCRdb keeps in-frame clones, though not all of them. The sample has some 21,000 clones, 74% seen once. The CDR3 is 13 residues long. The germline gives CDR1 MNHNY, CDR2 SVGAGI (reference sequence). Of note for this clone: The antigen is undetermined.

The chain couples TRBV6-6 to TRBJ2-7, with D possibly TRBD2 on 5 matching bases. Sequences were obtained from CD4+ T cells from PBMCs, cultured in vitro. This TCR was recovered from a human donor in good health. The CDR3 protein is CVTAGLATYEQYF. In DNA, the CDR3 is TGTGTCACAGCCGGCCTAGCTACTTACGAGCAGTACTTC.